This entry features one T cell receptor (beta chain) sequence. It lacks a known antigen. No base qualities exist here, and no much larger clone lies one base off it. TCRbeta CDR3 regions were amplified from genomic DNA by means of the immunoSEQ Assay, a bias-controlled multiplex PCR. Regarding the original processing steps: Nucleated cell counts per sample were estimated from amplification of reference gene primers within the assay. To quantify the absolute abundance of each unique TCRbeta CDR3 rearrangement, sequence reads were collapsed and filtered. For each sample, productive Simpson clonality was calculated as the square root of Simpson's diversity index across productive rearrangements. TCRdb obtained this table from immuneACCESS and retained in-frame rearrangements with V and J assigned. These tables miss some clones; where compared with another copy, unresolved V genes account for less than half of the shortfall, and the remainder is unexplained. The DNA gave D and trimming, while V, J and clone size come from that table. Across this sample there are approximately 110,000 clones, with more than 65% seen only once. The top ten hold 1.5% to 1.8% of the sample.

The CDR3, from cysteine to phenylalanine, totals 13 residues. The only DNA kept is the CDR3, 39 bases in frame from the first base. Trimming leaves V shorter by 4 bases and J shorter by 8 bases, with the junction holding 4 bases beyond the gene matches. The CDR1 and CDR2 encoded by the germline V gene (reference sequence) are PRHDT and FYEKMQ. Collaborating institutions collected whole blood in K2EDTA tubes following their own protocols. For TCRbeta analysis, collaborator samples were shipped as frozen whole blood, as isolated PBMCs, or as DNA extracted from either sample type. The sample belongs to a study of blood T cell repertoires in COVID-19 (TCRdb year 2020). Concerning the study at large: Samples covering the acute and convalescent phases of COVID-19 were provided by collaborators in the United States, Italy and Spain. The prospective study material was composed of cDNA or gDNA derived from T cells, B-cell-depleted T cells, or PBMCs. The dataset comprised deeply sampled blood TCRbeta repertoires from subjects exposed to, actively infected with, or recovered from COVID-19. The repertoires were released in a freely available public database meant as a resource for research on the immune response to SARS-CoV-2. Samples were obtained from the ongoing ImmuneRACE study (first 160 participants) and from approximately 1,200 subjects provided by 6 global collaborators. Nearly every sample came with metadata listing a de-identified subject ID, COVID-19 status, age in years and sex. HLA class I and class II types, where available, came from metadata supplied by the sample provider rather than from assay-based typing.

The paper's findings and limits, for the study overall: The quantity of clinical and demographic metadata differed by source and by participant and was supplied without curation.

The chain joins TRBV13 to TRBJ1-2; 10 of the junction bases match TRBD1. The clonotype was recovered from a man between 50 and 59 years old with acute or convalescent COVID-19. Material for sequencing was peripheral blood. The nucleotides read TGTGCCAGCAGCTCCGGGACAGGGGCCGGCTACACCTTC. This encodes CASSSGTGAGYTF.